This T cell receptor (beta chain) is drawn from a study of T-cell reconstitution after alpha-beta-depleted transplantation in children. Study-wide results and caveats: Newly made T cells mostly supplied T-cell counts and diversity one year after transplant. Where alpha-beta T cells came from about two months after transplant was reportedly several hundred expanded graft clones.

The CDR3 is 18 amino acids. The germline V gene has CDR1 MDHEN and CDR2 SYDVKM. Losses at the gene ends were 5 bases for V and 1 base for J; bases not matched to a gene: 11. Details on this clonotype: Its antigen is not identified.

The TCRbeta library was prepared with unique molecular identifiers. TCRdb analysed the PCR reads with MiXCR anew, one entry per CDR3 protein. This table has approximately 250,000 distinct CDR3 sequences, around 25% appearing once. This receptor was taken from a girl aged 2 to 10 with Fanconi anemia, due to receive a stem cell transplant. Sample: PBMCs, taken before TCRalphabeta/CD19-depleted stem cell transplant. The V call is TRBV28, the J call TRBJ1-5, with 10 bases fitting TRBD1. CDR3 loop: CASSPYPGTGVSNQPQHF. The CDR3 coding sequence is TGTGCCAGCAGTCCCTATCCCGGGACAGGGGTAAGCAATCAGCCCCAGCATTTT.